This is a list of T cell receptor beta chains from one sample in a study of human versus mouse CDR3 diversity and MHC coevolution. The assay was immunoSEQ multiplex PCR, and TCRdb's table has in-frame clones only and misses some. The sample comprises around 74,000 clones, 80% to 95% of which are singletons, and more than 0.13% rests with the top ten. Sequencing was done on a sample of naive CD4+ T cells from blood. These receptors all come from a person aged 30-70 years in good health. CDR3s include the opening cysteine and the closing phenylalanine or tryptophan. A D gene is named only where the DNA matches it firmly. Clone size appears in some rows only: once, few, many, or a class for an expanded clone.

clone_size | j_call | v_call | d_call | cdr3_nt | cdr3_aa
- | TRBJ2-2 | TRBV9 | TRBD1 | TGTGCCAGCAGCCCGAGACTACGGGACAGGGTGGAGCTGTTTTTT | CASSPRLRDRVELFF
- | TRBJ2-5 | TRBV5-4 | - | TGTGCCAGCAGCTTGCTAGGAGAGACCCAGTACTTC | CASSLLGETQYF
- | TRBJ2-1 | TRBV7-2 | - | TGTGCCAGCAGAGTGTGGTCCGGCGGCGAAGGCAATGAGCAGTTCTTC | CASRVWSGGEGNEQFF
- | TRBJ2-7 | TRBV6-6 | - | TGTGCCAGCAGTACCTCGACGGGGGGCCTGTACGAGCAGTACTTC | CASSTSTGGLYEQYF
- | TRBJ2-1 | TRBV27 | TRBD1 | TGTGCCAGCAGTCCTGACAGGGAACTCAATGAGCAGTTCTTC | CASSPDRELNEQFF
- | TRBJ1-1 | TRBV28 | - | TGTGCCAGCAGTGAGGACTTTGAAGCTTTCTTT | CASSEDFEAFF
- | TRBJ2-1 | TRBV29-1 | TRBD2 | TGCAGCGTCGTTATTCAGCGGGAGGGGAGTCTAGGGGGACAGTTCTTC | CSVVIQREGSLGGQFF
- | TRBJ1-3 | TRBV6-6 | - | TGTGCCAGCAGTCCCAGGGTTTCCTCTGGAAACACCATATATTTT | CASSPRVSSGNTIYF
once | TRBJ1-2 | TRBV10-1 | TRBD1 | TGCGCCAGCAGTGAGCCCTTCCAGGGGGTAAACTATGGCTACACCTTC | CASSEPFQGVNYGYTF
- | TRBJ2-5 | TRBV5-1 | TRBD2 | TGCGCCAGCAGCTTGCGGTCTAGCGGGGAAGAGACCCAGTACTTC | CASSLRSSGEETQYF
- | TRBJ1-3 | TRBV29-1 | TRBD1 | TGCAGCGGAGGGGGCGTCGGGGGAAACACCATATATTTT | CSGGGVGGNTIYF
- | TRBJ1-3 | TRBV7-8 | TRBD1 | TGTGCCAGCGGCCGGGACAGGGGGTTAGGATTCTCTGGAAACACCATATATTTT | CASGRDRGLGFSGNTIYF
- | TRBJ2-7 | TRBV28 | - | TGTGCCAGCAGTCGGCGGGACTACGAGCAGTACTTC | CASSRRDYEQYF
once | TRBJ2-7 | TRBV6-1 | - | TGTGCCAGCAGCCCTTGGGGCCCCTACGAGCAGTACTTC | CASSPWGPYEQYF
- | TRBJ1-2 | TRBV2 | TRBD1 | TGTGCCAGCAGTAGCAACGTACAGGGGGCGCGTGGCTACACCTTC | CASSSNVQGARGYTF
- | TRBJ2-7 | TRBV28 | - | TGTGCCAGCAGTCCGGGACAACTTCCTTACGAGCAGTACTTC | CASSPGQLPYEQYF
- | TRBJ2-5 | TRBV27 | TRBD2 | TGTGCCAGCAGTAAAGGACTAGCGGGCAGAGAGACCCAGTACTTC | CASSKGLAGRETQYF
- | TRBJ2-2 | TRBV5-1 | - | TGCGCCAGCTCTAATGTGGGGGGAACCGGGGAGCTGTTTTTT | CASSNVGGTGELFF
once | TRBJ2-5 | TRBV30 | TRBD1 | TGTGCCTGGGGACGACAGGGGGGAGAGACCCAGTACTTC | CAWGRQGGETQYF
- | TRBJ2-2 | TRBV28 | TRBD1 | TGTGCCAGCGAATCCCCCCCCGGGACAGGAGGCAACACCGGGGAGCTGTTTTTT | CASESPPGTGGNTGELFF
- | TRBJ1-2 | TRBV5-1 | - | TGCGCCAGCAGCCCCTTCCCGGGAGCTAACTATGGCTACACCTTC | CASSPFPGANYGYTF
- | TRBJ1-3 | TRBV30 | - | TGTGCCTGGAGTAGGGACACAAGGGAAGGAAACACCATATATTTT | CAWSRDTREGNTIYF
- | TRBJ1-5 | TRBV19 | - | TGTGCCAGTACCACGACAGACAGGATAAATCAGCCCCAGCATTTT | CASTTTDRINQPQHF
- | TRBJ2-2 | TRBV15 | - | TGTGCCACCAGCAGGGACCCCTTGCTAGAAGCGGACACCGGGGAGCTGTTTTTT | CATSRDPLLEADTGELFF
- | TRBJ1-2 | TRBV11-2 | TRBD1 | TGTGCCAGCAGCTTACACCTACCGGGACAGGGAATGGGTGGCTACACCTTC | CASSLHLPGQGMGGYTF
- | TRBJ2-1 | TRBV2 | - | TGTGCCAGCAGTGAAACTCCACGAGTTGTGCAGTTCTTC | CASSETPRVVQFF
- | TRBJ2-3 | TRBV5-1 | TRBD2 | TGCGCCAGCCGACTAGCGGGGCAAGATACGCAGTATTTT | CASRLAGQDTQYF
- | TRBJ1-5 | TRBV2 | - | TGTGCCAGCAGTGATAGGGGATCTAGCAATCAGCCCCAGCATTTT | CASSDRGSSNQPQHF
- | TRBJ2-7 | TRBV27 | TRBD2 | TGTGCCAGCAGTTTATGGGCTAGCGGGGGTTACGAGCAGTACTTC | CASSLWASGGYEQYF
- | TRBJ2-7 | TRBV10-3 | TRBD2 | TGTGCCATCAGTGTGGTAGCGGGAGTGGGCGAGCAGTACTTC | CAISVVAGVGEQYF
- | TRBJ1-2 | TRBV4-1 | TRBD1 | TGCGCCAGCAGCCAAGGCTACGGGACAGTACACTATGGCTACACCTTC | CASSQGYGTVHYGYTF